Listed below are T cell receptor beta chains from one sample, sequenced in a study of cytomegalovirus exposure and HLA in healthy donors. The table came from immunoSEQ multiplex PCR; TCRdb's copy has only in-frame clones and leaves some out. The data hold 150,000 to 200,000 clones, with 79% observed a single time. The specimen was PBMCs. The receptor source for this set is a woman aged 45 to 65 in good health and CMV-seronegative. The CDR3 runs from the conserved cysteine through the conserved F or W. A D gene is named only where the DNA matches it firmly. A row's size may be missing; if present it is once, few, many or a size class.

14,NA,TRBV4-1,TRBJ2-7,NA,CASSQVTSTYEQYF,TGCGCCAGCAGCCAAGTTACGTCTACCTACGAGCAGTACTTC
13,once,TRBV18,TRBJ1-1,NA,CASSHRQDTEAFF,TGTGCCAGCTCACACAGACAGGACACTGAAGCTTTCTTT
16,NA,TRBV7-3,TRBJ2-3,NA,CASSLNGGEGTDTQYF,TGTGCCAGCAGCTTAAACGGGGGAGAGGGGACAGATACGCAGTATTTT
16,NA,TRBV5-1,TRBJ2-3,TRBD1,CASRGQGVSSTDTQYF,TGCGCCAGCCGGGGACAGGGGGTCTCTAGCACAGATACGCAGTATTTT
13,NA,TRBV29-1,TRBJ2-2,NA,CSVGQTNTGELFF,TGCAGCGTTGGACAGACGAACACCGGGGAGCTGTTTTTT
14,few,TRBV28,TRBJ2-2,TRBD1,CASSLGQVTGELFF,TGTGCCAGCAGTTTAGGACAGGTCACCGGGGAGCTGTTTTTT
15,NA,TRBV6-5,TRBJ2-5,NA,CASSYSLTVQETQYF,TGTGCCAGCAGTTACTCGTTGACAGTCCAAGAGACCCAGTACTTC
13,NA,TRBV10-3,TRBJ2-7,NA,CAISSLTGYEQYF,TGTGCCATCAGTTCTTTAACGGGATATGAGCAGTACTTC
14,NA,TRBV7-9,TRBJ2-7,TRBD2,CASSLIGLVNEQYF,TGTGCCAGCAGCTTAATCGGACTAGTCAACGAGCAGTACTTC
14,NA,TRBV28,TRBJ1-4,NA,CASSFRATNEKLFF,TGTGCCAGCAGTTTCAGGGCCACTAATGAAAAACTGTTTTTT
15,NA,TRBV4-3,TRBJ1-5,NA,CASSQEGRANQPQHF,TGCGCCAGCAGCCAAGAGGGCAGGGCCAATCAGCCCCAGCATTTT
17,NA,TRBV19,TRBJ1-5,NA,CASTPRTDSGNNQPQHF,TGTGCCAGTACCCCTCGGACAGATTCGGGAAACAATCAGCCCCAGCATTTT
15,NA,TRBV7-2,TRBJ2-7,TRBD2,CASSARTSGSTEQYF,TGTGCCAGCAGCGCCCGGACTAGCGGGAGTACCGAGCAGTACTTC
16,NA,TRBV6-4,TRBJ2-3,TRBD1,CASSALPGTATDTQYF,TGTGCCAGCAGCGCCTTACCCGGGACAGCCACAGATACGCAGTATTTT
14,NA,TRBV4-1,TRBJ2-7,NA,CASSQVSRGYEQYF,TGCGCCAGCAGCCAAGTATCCAGGGGCTACGAGCAGTACTTC
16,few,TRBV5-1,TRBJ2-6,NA,CASSSAQGAGANVLTF,TGCGCCAGCAGCTCGGCTCAGGGCGCTGGGGCCAACGTCCTGACTTTC
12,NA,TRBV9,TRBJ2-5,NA,CASSASQETQYF,TGTGCCAGCAGCGCTTCCCAAGAGACCCAGTACTTC
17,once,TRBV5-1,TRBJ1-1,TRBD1,CASSPTQGVSLNTEAFF,TGCGCCAGCAGCCCGACACAGGGGGTGTCCTTAAACACTGAAGCTTTCTTT
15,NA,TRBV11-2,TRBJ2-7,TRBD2,CASSFGLAGGYEQYF,TGTGCCAGCAGCTTCGGACTAGCGGGAGGGTACGAGCAGTACTTC
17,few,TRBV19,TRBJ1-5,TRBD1,CASSRGTGGAGNQPQHF,TGTGCCAGTAGTAGAGGGACAGGGGGCGCTGGCAATCAGCCCCAGCATTTT
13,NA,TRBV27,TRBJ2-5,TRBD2,CASSWRGRETQYF,TGTGCCAGCAGTTGGCGCGGGAGAGAGACCCAGTACTTC
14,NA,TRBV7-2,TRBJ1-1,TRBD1,CASSPDRVGSEAFF,TGTGCCAGCAGCCCGGACAGGGTTGGATCTGAAGCTTTCTTT
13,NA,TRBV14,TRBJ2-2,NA,CASSPTGPGELFF,TGTGCCAGCAGCCCGACAGGCCCCGGGGAGCTGTTTTTT
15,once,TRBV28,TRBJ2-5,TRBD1,CASTGGQASQETQYF,TGTGCCAGTACTGGGGGACAGGCAAGCCAAGAGACCCAGTACTTC
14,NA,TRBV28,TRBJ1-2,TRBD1,CASSWDRVGYGYTF,TGTGCCAGCAGTTGGGACAGGGTGGGGTATGGCTACACCTTC
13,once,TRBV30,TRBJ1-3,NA,CAWSRTAGNTIYF,TGTGCCTGGTCCCGGACAGCTGGAAACACCATATATTTT
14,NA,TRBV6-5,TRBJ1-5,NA,CASSDGISNQPQHF,TGTGCCAGCAGCGACGGGATTAGCAATCAGCCCCAGCATTTT
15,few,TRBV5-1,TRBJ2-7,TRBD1,CASRAPGGTMVEQYF,TGCGCCAGCAGGGCGCCAGGGGGAACCATGGTCGAGCAGTACTTC
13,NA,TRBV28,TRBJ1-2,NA,CASSFGGGYGYTF,TGTGCCAGCAGTTTTGGGGGCGGCTATGGCTACACCTTC
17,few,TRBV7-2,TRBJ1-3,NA,CASSSSGGVGSGNTIYF,TGTGCCAGCAGCTCATCGGGGGGGGTAGGGTCTGGAAACACCATATATTTT